This TCR beta chain was captured in a study of OX40 agonist ivuxolimab in advanced cancers. The table came from immunoSEQ multiplex PCR; TCRdb's copy has only in-frame clones and leaves some out. The sample shows 55,000 to 70,000 clones, 65% to 90% of them seen only once. Germline CDR1 and CDR2: SGHTA and FQGNSA. The CDR3 length is 14 residues. Trimming shortened V by 2 bases and J by 1 base, and 5 bases separated the two germline ends. Sequenced here: CD4+ or CD8+ T cells sorted from blood, sampled in a trial of the OX40 agonist ivuxolimab. This clonotype originated in an adult with an advanced solid tumor such as melanoma, head and neck, liver or kidney cancer. The chain combines TRBV7-2 with TRBJ2-2; maybe TRBD1 (5 bases). The chain's CDR3 is CASSLQGNTGELFF. Here the CDR3 DNA reads TGTGCCAGCAGCTTACAGGGGAACACCGGGGAGCTGTTTTTT.